This T cell receptor (beta chain) emerged from a study of blood T cells in healthy people across ages. J lost 2 bases, V lost 0 bases, and 18 bases had no gene match. Germline CDR1 DFQATT, CDR2 SNEGSKA (reference sequence). There are 19 residues in the CDR3. Combining a sample-barcoded 5' primer with a J-beta primer mix, a second PCR ran for about 7 to 11 cycles. TCRdb processed the 5' RACE reads anew with MiXCR; each CDR3 protein has one entry. Of hundreds of thousands of distinct CDR3 sequences detected, approximately 40% appear once; the ten largest clones hold approximately 31%. The chain employs TRBV20-1 and TRBJ1-2; TRBD1 agrees at 7 bases. Sequencing used blood. This clonotype originated in an elderly man in good health. The CDR3 is CSARDRVGTVNSKNYGYTF. DNA for the CDR3: TGCAGTGCTAGAGATCGGGTCGGGACAGTTAACTCTAAGAACTATGGCTACACCTTC.